What follows are 8 T cell receptor beta chains derived from one specimen sequenced in a study of tumor-infiltrating lymphocytes in primary liver carcinoma. TCR beta cDNA came from roughly 550 ng total RNA, primed with a constant-region primer. Library construction for TCR beta comprised three nested multiplex PCR rounds performed with slightly modified ARM-PCR. Each of the first two PCR rounds ran approximately 10 cycles with TRBV1-TRBV30 forward and C-beta reverse primers. TCRdb fed the multiplex PCR reads into MiXCR, producing one record per CDR3 protein. The sample lists around 330,000 distinct CDR3 sequences, around three fifths occurring once. Blood RNA came from unsorted whole blood; germline DNA was also extracted. Sequencing was done on a sample of peripheral blood. The receptors derive from a man aged 40-49 years with primary liver carcinoma and hepatitis B virus infection.

This clonotype has a count of ten or more. This sequence joins TRBV4-2 and TRBJ1-2; D unclear. Trimming removed 0 bases from V and 2 bases from J, with 10 bases in between. Germline V CDR1 and CDR2: LGHNA, YNFKEQ. The CDR3 length is 15 residues. Written as DNA, the CDR3 is TGTGCCAGCAGCCAAGATCGTCAAGGGAACTATGGCTACACCTTC. Protein product: CASSQDRQGNYGYTF.

Worth noting for this clonotype: This may come from a read error, since a much larger clone is one base off. The chain employs TRBV12-3 or TRBV12-4 and TRBJ2-5; 8 positions agree with TRBD1. The J segment lost 0 bases and the V segment lost 5 bases, leaving 5 bases of the junction unmatched. This CDR3 contains 15 residues. CDR3 amino acids: CASSVGTGDQETQYF. The CDR3 DNA is TGTGCCAGCAGTGTTGGGACAGGCGACCAAGAGACCCAGTACTTC.

This clonotype is a singleton in its sample. The junction and the germline gene differ at one end; a read error may be behind it. This chain connects TRBV11-2 to TRBJ2-5; D not resolved. Germline CDR1 SGHAT, CDR2 FQNNGV. The CDR3 consists of 15 residues. CDR3 DNA: TGTGCCAGCAGCTTATTTCAAACAACGAAAGAGGCCCAGTGCTTC. The encoded protein is CASSLFQTTKEAQCF.

The J gene is TRBJ1-1, the V gene TRBV6-5; 7 bases align to TRBD1. Trimming removed 6 bases from V and 6 bases from J; junction bases left unmatched: 13. CDR1 and CDR2 from the germline V gene are MNHEY and SVGAGI. The CDR3 has 15 residues. CDR3 DNA: TGTGCCAGCAGCCCGACTTTCAGGACAGGAGCTGAAGCTTTCTTT. This gives the protein CASSPTFRTGAEAFF.

For this clonotype: One end of the junction is discordant with germline, which a read error may explain. The J gene is TRBJ2-1, the V gene TRBV14; a possible D gene is TRBD1 (6 bases). Germline lookup yields CDR1 SGHDN and CDR2 FVKESK. The CDR3 sequence is 16 residues long. CDR3 residues: CVSSYTSSIDRNELFF. As DNA, the CDR3 is TGTGTCAGCAGCTACACGTCCTCGATTGACAGGAATGAGCTGTTCTTC.

On this clonotype: A much larger clone differs from this one at a single base, so this may be a read error. V usage is TRBV12-3 or TRBV12-4 and J usage is TRBJ2-4; D gene uncertain. The germline V and J ends were trimmed by 6 bases and 7 bases, with 19 bases remaining between them. This CDR3 is 15 amino acids long. This chain's CDR3 is CASSRLGRLGNIQYF. The CDR3 DNA follows: TGTGCCAGCAGCCGCCTCGGGCGTTTGGGGAACATTCAGTACTTC.

With respect to this clonotype: One junction end does not reproduce the germline sequence, and a read error may be involved. The chain links TRBV5-1 to TRBJ2-7; no firm D call. The germline CDR1 and CDR2 sequences are SGHRS and YFSETQ. CDR3 length equals 14 residues. In DNA form, the CDR3 reads TGCGCCAGTGCTGCAGACTGGGTAATGTTCGAGCAGCACTTC. As protein: CASAADWVMFEQHF.

The CDR3 loop is CASSNTSGNTDTQYF. The DNA for the CDR3 is TGTGCCAGTAGTAACACTAGCGGAAACACAGATACGCAGTATTTT. The J gene is TRBJ2-3, the V gene TRBV6-5; 8 bases fit TRBD2. The germline CDR1 and CDR2 sequences are MNHEY and SVGAGI. The CDR3 spans 15 residues. The V segment lost 9 bases and the J segment 2 bases; nucleotides outside the gene matches: 10.